A selection of T cell receptor beta chains follows, all from one sample in a study of CD8 T cells in Susac syndrome. Each CDR3 protein gets one entry after TCRdb re-called the immunoSEQ multiplex PCR reads with MiXCR. The repertoire holds 150,000 to 180,000 distinct CDR3 sequences, nearly 97% seen once, with 0.15% in the top ten. The specimen sequenced was CD8+ T cells from PBMCs. These receptors came from a human donor with multiple sclerosis. Both conserved end residues are trimmed from each CDR3. Rows may omit the clone size; those that give it use once, few, many or a size class.

>.|TRBV30|13
AWSVLAGGLNIQY
>.|TRBV3-1|17
ASSQDRLAGTSGQETQY
>once|TRBV13|12
ASSLEGRGRGYT
>.|TRBV27|11
ASRIGGNQPQH
>.|TRBV2|11
ASSDSEEDTQY
>.|TRBV27|11
ASISWGVPEAF
>.|TRBV27|11
ASSLSNRQPQH
>once|TRBV7-9|11
ASRDRGTDTQY
>once|TRBV28|13
ASSFGGGAADTQY
>.|TRBV11-2|10
ASSLTYQPQH
>.|TRBV11-2|13
ASSLSAREESPLH
>.|TRBV13|13
ASSLSGDAVDTQY
>.|TRBV27|12
ASSMGLAGAPPY
>.|TRBV7-9|13
ASSLEPPWAYEQY
>.|TRBV30|12
AWSYGGGTDTQY
>.|TRBV12-3/TRBV12-4|10
ASTRGATEAF
>.|TRBV27|9
ASLKGTEAF
>.|TRBV20-1|12
SARVAGVSYEQY
>.|TRBV19|11
ASPSGMWHTQY
>.|TRBV30|11
AWTGTGTSGYT
>.|TRBV13|11
ASSLGNPYEQY
>.|TRBV29-1|11
SVPSRDGYEAF
>.|TRBV4-1|16
ASSRDRVPTTNGDTQY
>.|TRBV30|14
AWSVGTGGQGNEQF
>.|TRBV24-1|13
ATTIPHTWGEKLF
>.|TRBV5-1|11
ASSLGRNNEQF
>.|TRBV6-1|13
ASSELPGGQETQY
>once|TRBV29-1|11
SVETARSYGYT
>.|TRBV13|12
ASSARTGTDTQY
>.|TRBV25-1|12
ASSGADSPDTQY
>.|TRBV21-1|17
ASSKAQGTSGAGDNEQF
>.|TRBV6-1|13
ASRASVSSYNEQF
>.|TRBV19|11
ASSLSPAGEQY
>.|TRBV20-1|12
SARDRGNFHEQY
>.|TRBV10-3|10
AISEMRNTQY
>.|TRBV30|12
ALIRVSRWNEQF
>.|TRBV20-1|11
STPGGNTGELF
>.|TRBV5-8|13
ASSFGGDYTDTQY
>.|TRBV19|13
ASLDSGRAATEAF
>once|TRBV7-9|14
ASRSIAGGGTDTQY
>once|TRBV27|14
ASSSIGQGTNTEAF
>.|TRBV2|10
ASVIWGNEQF
>.|TRBV2|12
ASSDTGTGAGYT
>.|TRBV20-1|12
SASDKTYTGELF
>.|TRBV20-1|12
SARGLAGVNEQF
>.|TRBV19|13
ASRPPGLHTDTQY
>.|TRBV5-5|12
ASSFTSGSYEQY
>.|TRBV27|12
ASSFGAGWQPQH
>.|TRBV6-5|12
ASSASGGATEAF
>.|TRBV27|14
ASSSSGVFFSYEQY
>.|TRBV5-1|10
ASRKGSSEQY
>.|TRBV5-6|11
ASSLALNTEAF
>.|TRBV19|13
ASSIAETANTEAF
>once|TRBV30|11
AWRRREYIEAF
>.|TRBV7-9|14
ASSPSPGTSTDTQY
>.|TRBV7-3|14
ASSPEGGGSTDTQY
>.|TRBV30|10
AWSEGDYGYT
>.|TRBV3-1|11
ASSPGHPETQY
>.|TRBV4-1|13
ASSQEWGSSDTQY